A single sample is the source of the 14 T cell receptor beta chains below, sequenced in a study of T cells in Graves' hyperthyroidism and ophthalmopathy (dated by TCRdb to about 2019). The library relied on multiplex PCR. The sequencing machine was an Illumina HiSeq 2000. Amplification of TCR beta CDR3 regions was carried out from RNA transcripts. The first round of RT-PCR for the TCR CDR3 was performed with the HTBI primer set and the Qiagen OneStep RT-PCR kit. TCRdb reanalyzed the raw reads on its own, using fastp at Q25 for trimming and MiXCR for clone calling, and kept in-frame beta chains. Rows matching on CDR3 protein sequence are summarized as one entry with the most common DNA and genes. This sample holds 300,000 or so distinct CDR3 sequences; about 20% were observed only once. About 49% of the sample lies in the top ten. What was sequenced was blood. These receptor sequences come from a woman aged 50 to 60 with Graves' hyperthyroidism.

In this sample, this clonotype turned up a few times. This chain uses TRBV6-1 with TRBJ2-3; TRBD1 agrees at 7 bases. Looked up from germline, CDR1 is MNHNS and CDR2 is SASEGT. J was trimmed by 4 bases and V by 8 bases; bases with no gene match: 9. The CDR3 covers 14 residues. CDR3 residues: CASCLDRSPDTQYF. CDR3 in DNA: TGTGCCAGCTGCCTGGACAGGTCTCCAGATACGCAGTATTTT.

The table lists this clonotype with many counts. The chain uses TRBV13 and TRBJ2-7; 9 bases match TRBD1. The germline V gene has CDR1 PRHDT and CDR2 FYEKMQ (reference sequence). The V gene end was trimmed by 5 bases and the J gene end by 0 bases; junction bases not matched to a gene: 5. This CDR3 has 15 amino acids. The CDR3 DNA reads TGTGCCAGCAGCGCGGGGACAGGGAGCTCCTACGAGCAGTACTTC. Translation: CASSAGTGSSYEQYF.

This clonotype was found many times. V is TRBV2 and J is TRBJ2-3, with 10 bases identical to TRBD2. This CDR3 has 14 amino acids. Germline trimming cut 4 bases from V and 6 bases from J; bases unmatched to any gene: 4. Germline V gene sequence: CDR1 SNHLY, CDR2 FYNNEI. The DNA for the CDR3 is TGTGCCAGCAGTGGAGGTAGCGGGAGGGATACGCAGTATTTT. This codes for CASSGGSGRDTQYF.

This clonotype was counted many times. This chain joins TRBV6-1 and TRBJ1-1, with unresolved D. Trimming stripped 0 bases from V and 10 bases from J, with 18 bases between. This CDR3 is built from 15 residues. Germline V gene sequence: CDR1 MNHNS, CDR2 SASEGT. CDR3 nucleotides: TGTGCCAGCAGTGAAGCCTGGAGCCGATTAGAGGGAGCTTTCTTT. Translation: CASSEAWSRLEGAFF.

The chain is built from TRBV4-2 and TRBJ1-6; weak D call: TRBD1 (6 bases). The CDR3 runs 16 residues. Germline assignment: CDR1 LGHNA and CDR2 YNFKEQ. Deletions cut 1 base from V and 6 bases from J, with 13 bases between. As DNA, the CDR3 is TGTGCCAGCAGCCAAGGCCGTCAGGGGAGTAATTCACCCCTCCACTTT. This encodes CASSQGRQGSNSPLHF.

This CDR3 reads CASSEGHREHEQYF. For the CDR3, the DNA is TGTGCCAGCAGTGAGGGTCACAGGGAACACGAGCAGTACTTC. The V call is TRBV28, the J call TRBJ2-7, with D tentatively TRBD1 (6 bases). Looked up from germline, CDR1 is MDHEN and CDR2 is SYDVKM. V was trimmed by 5 bases and J by 5 bases, leaving 16 bases between them. The CDR3 runs to 14 residues.

This clonotype has ten or more counts. V and J are TRBV20-1 and TRBJ2-7; 8 bases line up with TRBD1. Germline V gene data show CDR1 as DFQATT and CDR2 as SNEGSKA (reference sequence). The CDR3 sequence is 13 residues long. V lost 6 bases, J lost 0 bases, and 4 bases stayed unmatched. This chain's CDR3 is CSAPGQASYEQYF. In DNA form, the CDR3 reads TGCAGTGCCCCGGGACAGGCCTCCTACGAGCAGTACTTC.

The rearrangement links TRBV6-1 to TRBJ1-6, with 8 bases lining up with TRBD1. Looked up from germline, CDR1 is MNHNS and CDR2 is SASEGT. The CDR3 has 13 amino acids. Trimming at V came to 9 bases and at J to 5 bases, leaving 3 bases not matched to a gene. CDR3 sequence (DNA): TGTGCCAGTATGGGACAGGATAATTCACCCCTCCACTTT. The encoded protein is CASMGQDNSPLHF.

This clonotype was counted between two and nine times. The rearrangement uses TRBV5-6 and TRBJ2-1; D is uncertain. Germline V gene lookup returns CDR1 SGHDT and CDR2 YYEEEE. The CDR3 covers 11 residues. V was trimmed by 7 bases and J by 8 bases, leaving 10 bases between them. As DNA, the CDR3 is TGTGCCAGCTCCCAAATCCATGAGCAGTTCTTC. Amino acid sequence: CASSQIHEQFF.

This clonotype has ten or more counts. V is TRBV5-1 and J is TRBJ2-3; possibly TRBD1 for D (6 bases). The CDR3 has 16 amino acids. Per germline, CDR1 SGHRS and CDR2 YFSETQ. Trimming pared 0 bases from V and 1 base from J, leaving 12 bases between. The CDR3 bases are TGCGCCAGCAGCTTGGGGGCAGGGGCTCGCACAGATACGCAGTATTTT. This translates into CASSLGAGARTDTQYF.

This clonotype showed up many times. V is TRBV7-6 and J is TRBJ2-1, with D perhaps being TRBD1 or TRBD2 (6 bases each). The CDR3 has 15 residues. The V and J ends lost 4 bases and 4 bases respectively, with 14 bases between them. CDR1 and CDR2 from the germline V gene are SGHVS and FNYEAQ. CDR3 DNA sequence: TGTGCCAGCAGCTCCTCGGGGGCTGGTTACAATGAGCAGTTCTTC. Its protein is CASSSSGAGYNEQFF.

The chain employs TRBV6-2 or TRBV6-3 and TRBJ1-5; 8 nucleotides agree with TRBD1. Trimming cost V 6 bases and J 8 bases; bases outside gene matches: 6. The CDR3 extends over 13 amino acids. Germline V CDR1 and CDR2: MNHEY, SVGEGT. CDR3 residues: CASRLDRAKPQHF. The CDR3 DNA follows: TGTGCCAGCAGGCTGGACAGGGCCAAGCCCCAGCATTTT.

This clonotype was picked up a small number of times. The chain links TRBV4-1 to TRBJ1-1; tentatively, D is TRBD1 (5 bases). The CDR3 covers 15 residues. With 1 base removed from V and 0 bases from J, the gap between germline ends came to 9 bases. Germline V gene lookup returns CDR1 MGHRA and CDR2 YSYEKL. The CDR3 DNA reads as TGCGCCAGCAGCCAAGCGGCAGGGATGAACACTGAAGCTTTCTTT. It translates to CASSQAAGMNTEAFF.

This clonotype came up many times. The chain joins TRBV10-3 to TRBJ2-7; 7 nucleotides match TRBD2. From germline, CDR1 is ENHRY and CDR2 SYGVKD. The V gene end was trimmed by 0 bases and the J gene end by 2 bases; junction bases not matched to a gene: 4. This CDR3 is built from 15 residues. The CDR3 nucleotides are TGTGCCATCAGTGAGTCTGGCGGGAGTGCCTACGAGCAGTACTTC. It codes for CAISESGGSAYEQYF.